Below are 15 T cell receptor beta chains sequenced from a single sample in a study of T cell responses to AZD1222 COVID-19 vaccine. The data were produced by immunoSEQ multiplex PCR, yet TCRdb's version contains in-frame clones alone and is incomplete. The sample lists fewer than 200,000 clones, 85% to 95% occurring once. The material was peripheral blood, obtained on day 0 of AZD1222 vaccination. All receptors come from an adult in good health.

The rearrangement links TRBV28 to TRBJ2-1; possibly TRBD1 or TRBD2 for D (6 bases each). V lost 4 bases to trimming and J lost 7 bases, with 14 bases between them. The CDR3 runs 14 residues. CDR1 MDHEN and CDR2 SYDVKM come from the germline V gene. CDR3 protein: CASSSPGARNEQFF. In nucleotides, the CDR3 is TGTGCCAGCAGTTCGCCGGGGGCGAGGAATGAGCAGTTCTTC.

This chain links TRBV15 with TRBJ1-4; tentative D call: TRBD1 (6 bases). The CDR3 loop spans 14 amino acids. Germline assignment: CDR1 LNHNV and CDR2 YYDKDF (reference sequence). V lost 0 bases to trimming and J lost 11 bases, with 13 bases between them. CDR3: CATSRDRGAWKLFF. CDR3 sequence (DNA): TGTGCCACCAGCAGAGATAGGGGGGCTTGGAAACTGTTTTTT.

In this sample, this clone turned up once. The rearrangement uses TRBV4-1 and TRBJ1-2; 8 nucleotides align to TRBD1. V gave up 4 bases and J gave up 4 bases; unmatched junction bases: 2. The CDR3 consists of 13 residues. CDR1 is MGHRA and CDR2 is YSYEKL in the germline V gene. The CDR3 DNA reads TGCGCCAGCAGCCTCGGACAGGGCTATGGCTACACCTTC. Protein product: CASSLGQGYGYTF.

The gene calls are TRBV5-5 and TRBJ1-5, with D tentatively TRBD1 (6 bases). CDR1 SGHKS and CDR2 YYEKEE come from the germline V gene (reference sequence). There are 15 residues in the CDR3. V was clipped by 2 bases and J by 6 bases, with 15 bases between them. The CDR3 sequence: CASSLSGAVSQPQHF. The CDR3 DNA is TGTGCCAGCAGCTTATCAGGGGCGGTGAGTCAGCCCCAGCATTTT.

CDR3 region: CAIQYGQGYTEAFF. The CDR3 bases are TGTGCCATACAATATGGACAGGGGTATACTGAAGCTTTCTTT. The V and J genes are TRBV2 and TRBJ1-1, with 9 bases identical to TRBD1. The CDR3 has 14 residues. The V gene's germline CDR1 is SNHLY and CDR2 FYNNEI. The trim removed 10 bases at V and 5 bases at J, leaving 11 bases unmatched.

The V call is TRBV12-3 or TRBV12-4, the J call TRBJ1-2; D gene ambiguous. This CDR3 has 12 amino acids. Trimming stripped 5 bases from V and 8 bases from J, with 12 bases between. CDR3 amino acids: CASSAAPNGYTF. CDR3 DNA sequence: TGTGCCAGCAGTGCGGCCCCCAACGGCTACACCTTC.

The chain employs TRBV11-2 and TRBJ2-2; 15 bases are shared with TRBD2. J lost 1 base, V lost 4 bases, and 7 bases had no gene match. CDR1 and CDR2 (germline): SGHAT, FQNNGV. This CDR3 has 19 residues. The DNA for the CDR3 is TGTGCCAGCAGCTCGTCGGGACTAGCGGGAGGTATGAACACCGGGGAGCTGTTTTTT. It yields the protein CASSSSGLAGGMNTGELFF.

The chain uses TRBV28 and TRBJ1-4, with TRBD1 identical over 8 bases. The V gene end was trimmed by 4 bases and the J gene end by 9 bases; junction bases not matched to a gene: 4. The CDR3 totals 13 residues. Germline V CDR1 and CDR2: MDHEN, SYDVKM. In DNA, the CDR3 is TGTGCCAGCAGTTCCCGACAGGGGAAAAAACTGTTTTTT. Protein: CASSSRQGKKLFF.

The chain carries TRBV7-8 and TRBJ1-5; no reliable D call. Germline V gene lookup returns CDR1 SGHVS and CDR2 FQNEAQ. V shed 1 base and J shed 7 bases, with 8 bases lying between them. The CDR3 is 13 residues long. The DNA for the CDR3 is TGTGCCAGCAGCTTAGTCCCCCGACAGCCCCAGCATTTT. Translated, it gives CASSLVPRQPQHF.

This clone was recorded a few times. V is TRBV23-1 and J is TRBJ1-2; D is unclear. TRBV23-1 is an ORF, and what it does is uncertain. Deletions cut 8 bases from V and 4 bases from J, with 17 bases between. This CDR3 comprises 14 residues. CDR3 protein: CASHEGNPGYGYTF. In nucleotides, the CDR3 is TGCGCCAGCCACGAAGGCAACCCGGGCTATGGCTACACCTTC.

CDR3 in amino acids: CASSFGGFYNYEQYV. In DNA form, the CDR3 reads TGTGCCAGCAGCTTTGGGGGGTTTTATAACTACGAGCAGTACGTC. The genes are TRBV5-6 and TRBJ2-7; maybe TRBD2 (6 bases). V was shortened by 2 bases and J by 3 bases, with 15 bases between the two germline ends. CDR1 SGHDT and CDR2 YYEEEE come from the germline V gene. The CDR3 sequence is 15 residues long.

In regard to this clone: This CDR3 is also generated by other DNA sequences in the sample. The V call is TRBV5-1, the J call TRBJ1-1; perhaps TRBD1 as D (5 bases). CDR1 and CDR2 from the germline V gene are SGHRS and YFSETQ. Between the trimmed V and J ends, which lost 4 bases and 1 base, there was a span of 11 bases. The CDR3 length is 14 residues. For the CDR3, the DNA is TGCGCCAGCAGCCCCGGGACGGGGAACACTGAAGCTTTCTTT. Translating gives CASSPGTGNTEAFF.

V and J are TRBV27 and TRBJ1-1; TRBD1 matches 7 bases. Trimming took 5 bases from V and 5 from J; bases not matched to a gene: 5. The CDR3 is 13 residues long. CDR1 is MNHEY, CDR2 SMNVEV, per germline (reference sequence). CDR3: CASSPQTGTEAFF. Here the CDR3 DNA reads TGTGCCAGCAGTCCTCAGACAGGGACTGAAGCTTTCTTT.

The chain joins TRBV4-2 to TRBJ1-3, with D unclear. Germline CDR1 reads LGHNA; CDR2 reads YNFKEQ. Trimming took 1 base from V and 1 from J, leaving 5 bases between them. This CDR3 comprises 14 residues. The CDR3 region is CASSQAGSGNTIYF. The CDR3 coding sequence is TGTGCCAGCAGCCAAGCGGGGTCTGGAAACACCATATATTTT.

This clone was seen a few times. This chain uses TRBV28 with TRBJ1-2, with 12 bases identical to TRBD1. V was pared by 1 base and J by 7 bases, with 4 bases of the junction left unmatched. The CDR3 totals 15 residues. The V gene's germline CDR1 is MDHEN and CDR2 SYDVKM. CDR3 residues: CASSLSRDRGLGYTF. The CDR3 coding sequence is TGTGCCAGCAGTTTATCCCGGGACAGGGGGCTTGGCTACACCTTC.